This T cell receptor beta chain was obtained from a study of blood T cell repertoires in COVID-19 (dated by TCRdb to about 2020). For context, the study as a whole: Samples from collaborators originated in the United States, Italy and Spain and spanned both the acute and convalescent phases of COVID-19. The prospective study material was composed of cDNA or gDNA derived from T cells, B-cell-depleted T cells, or PBMCs. Deeply sampled blood TCRbeta repertoires from subjects exposed to, actively infected with, or recovered from COVID-19 were included in the dataset. The repertoires were made available in a free public database intended to serve as a resource for research on the immune response to SARS-CoV-2. Samples were obtained from the ongoing ImmuneRACE study (first 160 participants) and from 950 to 1,500 subjects provided by 6 global collaborators. Nearly every sample came with metadata listing a de-identified subject ID, COVID-19 status, age in years and sex. Where available, HLA class I and class II types were taken from metadata supplied by the sample provider and were not determined by assay-based typing. General conclusions and limits of the study: The quantity of clinical and demographic metadata differed by source and by participant and was supplied without curation.

The immunoSEQ Assay, a bias-controlled multiplex PCR, was used to amplify TCRbeta CDR3 regions from genomic DNA. In the paper's pipeline: The number of nucleated cells in each sample was estimated from the amplification of reference gene primers within the assay. To quantify the absolute abundance of each unique TCRbeta CDR3 rearrangement, sequence reads were collapsed and filtered. For each sample, productive Simpson clonality was calculated as the square root of Simpson's diversity index across productive rearrangements. The source is immuneACCESS, and TCRdb retained only in-frame sequences with V and J called. Part of the clones is not carried over; for the studies checked, unresolved V genes explain less than half of this, and the remainder is unexplained. For V, J and clone size, that table is used; D and trimming come from the DNA. The sample yields 450,000 or so clones; about 90% were counted once. The ten largest clones take up 0.7% to 0.85% of the sample.

About this clone: Its target antigen remains unknown. Base qualities are not provided; no much larger clone lies one nucleotide away. Other DNA sequences from this sample encode an identical CDR3 as well.

At one collaborating source in Seattle, patients were enrolled during active infection and were followed longitudinally through the course of disease. The collaborating institutions used their own protocols to collect whole blood in K2EDTA tubes. For TCRbeta analysis, collaborators shipped samples as frozen whole blood, isolated PBMCs, or DNA extracted from either of those sample types. The sequencing sample was made of peripheral blood. The TCR originated in a man younger than 35 with COVID-19, enrolled during active disease.

The DNA reads TGTGCCAGCAGCCAGGGGGGGGCAGATACGCAGTATTTT. Its protein reads: CASSQGGADTQYF. Recombination joined TRBV3-1 (or the pseudogene TRBV3-2) with TRBJ2-3, and 7 junction bases match TRBD2. The CDR3, from cysteine to phenylalanine, totals 13 residues. Only the CDR3 region is kept as DNA, spanning 39 bases read in frame from base 1. Looking up the germline V gene (reference sequence) yields CDR1 LGHDT and CDR2 YNNKEL. Trimming leaves V shorter by 3 bases and J shorter by 4 bases, with the junction holding 1 base beyond the gene matches.